Below are 13 T cell receptor beta chains sequenced from a single sample in a study of CD8 T cells in ankylosing spondylitis. TCRdb ran MiXCR on the 5' RACE reads and lists one entry per CDR3 protein. The sample carries around 230,000 distinct CDR3 sequences, over 7% recorded once. Input material: blood, either unsorted or a sorted T cell fraction (not recorded which). Receptor source: a female donor with ankylosing spondylitis or in good health (not recorded which).

Details on this clonotype: Its ends do not fully match the called genes, so a read error is possible. The chain recombines TRBV7-6 with TRBJ2-7; D is possibly TRBD1 or TRBD2 (6 bases each). CDR3 size: 13 residues. Germline-derived CDR1 and CDR2 are SGHVS and FNYEAQ. The chain's CDR3 is CTSSLSFEGGQYF. Here the CDR3 DNA reads TGTACCAGCAGCTTATCCTTCGAGGGGGGGCAGTACTTC. Full variable domain (missing parts from reference TRBV7-6 and TRBJ2-7): GAGVSQSPRYKVTKRGQDVALRCDPISGHVSLYWYRQALGQGPEFLTYFNYEAQQDKSGLPNDRFSAERPEGSISTLTIQRTEQRDSAMYRCTSSLSFEGGQYFGPGTRLTVT.

This clonotype was seen ten or more times. V is TRBV30 and J is TRBJ1-4; D might be TRBD1 (6 bases). Germline CDR1 reads GTSNPN; CDR2 reads SVGIG (reference sequence). The CDR3 is 13 residues long. The germline V and J ends were trimmed by 2 bases and 8 bases, with 12 bases remaining between them. DNA for the CDR3: TGTGCCTGGAGTCGGACGGGGGGCGAAAAACTGTTTTTT. This translates into CAWSRTGGEKLFF.

This clonotype was counted at least ten times. This chain uses TRBV7-2 with TRBJ2-5, with 7 positions matching TRBD1. The CDR3 runs to 15 residues. J lost 5 bases, V lost 3 bases, and 9 bases had no gene match. Germline V gene sequence: CDR1 SGHTA, CDR2 FQGNSA. The DNA for the CDR3 is TGTGCCAGCAGCTTGGGAAGGGGGCGTCTGGAGACCCAGTACTTC. The encoded protein is CASSLGRGRLETQYF.

There are many counts of this clonotype. The genes are TRBV7-8 and TRBJ2-1, with unresolved D. V lost 5 bases to trimming and J lost 5 bases, with 19 bases between them. CDR1 is SGHVS, CDR2 FQNEAQ, per germline. The CDR3 runs to 16 residues. In DNA form, the CDR3 reads TGTGCCAGCAGCCAAAGAGAGCTATTGGACGACAATGAGCAGTTCTTC. It encodes CASSQRELLDDNEQFF.

In this sample, this clonotype turned up many times. The chain has TRBV28 and TRBJ2-5; perhaps D is TRBD1 or TRBD2 (5 bases each). From germline, CDR1 is MDHEN and CDR2 SYDVKM. The CDR3 covers 13 residues. V gave up 6 bases and J gave up 5 bases, with 13 bases separating them. This chain's CDR3 is CASSSGLRETQYF. The CDR3 bases are TGTGCCAGCAGCTCGGGGCTGCGGGAGACCCAGTACTTC. Variable domain in full (rest from reference TRBV28 and TRBJ2-5): DVKVTQSSRYLVKRTGEKVFLECVQDMDHENMFWYRQDPGLGLRLIYFSYDVKMKEKGDIPEGYSVSREKKERFSLILESASTNQTSMYLCASSSGLRETQYFGPGTRLLVL.

This clonotype has just a few counts. The chain has TRBV7-9 and TRBJ2-3; tentatively, D is TRBD2 (6 bases). V lost 4 bases and J lost 3, with 14 bases in between. Looked up from germline, CDR1 is SEHNR and CDR2 is FQNEAQ (reference sequence). The CDR3 runs to 15 residues. CDR3 sequence (DNA): TGTGCCAGCAGCTCACCGGGACTGAGAACAGATACGCAGTATTTT. Translated, it gives CASSSPGLRTDTQYF.

This clonotype was observed a few times. J is TRBJ1-2 and V is TRBV30; D may be TRBD1 (5 bases). Germline CDR1 and CDR2: GTSNPN and SVGIG (reference sequence). Trimming removed 7 bases at V and 6 bases at J, with 15 bases between. The CDR3 extends over 12 amino acids. The CDR3 here is CALGYGGDGYTF. The CDR3 DNA sequence: TGTGCCTTGGGGTACGGGGGGGATGGCTACACCTTC. The variable domain in full, completed from reference TRBV30 and TRBJ1-2, reads SQTIHQWPATLVQPVGSPLSLECTVEGTSNPNLYWYRQAAGRGLQLLFYSVGIGQISSEVPQNLSASRPQDRQFILSSKKLLLSDSGFYLCALGYGGDGYTFGSGTRLTVV.

This clonotype has a count of ten or more. V usage is TRBV12-3 or TRBV12-4 and J usage is TRBJ2-2; no clear D. The CDR3 runs 13 residues. Trimming took off 3 bases at V and 3 bases at J, with 5 bases between the two ends. The CDR3 DNA is TGTGCCAGCAGTTTTTTGTACACCGGGGAGCTGTTTTTT. Its protein is CASSFLYTGELFF.

This clonotype was counted between two and nine times. The chain has TRBV7-2 and TRBJ2-3; no firm D call. The length of the CDR3 is 13 residues. Trimming removed 1 base from V and 10 bases from J, with 12 bases in between. Germline assignment: CDR1 SGHTA and CDR2 FQGNSA. CDR3 coding DNA: TGTGCCAGCAGCTTAGATGACGGAATCTCGCAGTATTTT. Its protein is CASSLDDGISQYF.

The V gene is TRBV12-3 or TRBV12-4, the J gene TRBJ2-1; TRBD2 aligns across 7 bases. V trimming: 3 bases; J trimming: 4 bases; junction bases outside the gene matches: 12. This CDR3 comprises 17 residues. This CDR3 reads CASSFRLAETAYNEQFF. In DNA form, the CDR3 reads TGTGCCAGCAGTTTTAGGCTAGCGGAGACAGCATACAATGAGCAGTTCTTC.

This clonotype was picked up many times. The gene calls are TRBV7-2 and TRBJ2-3; D unclear. CDR3 length equals 13 residues. Germline CDR1 and CDR2: SGHTA and FQGNSA. Trimming removed 3 bases from V and 4 bases from J, with 8 bases in between. CDR3 residues: CASSFRSADTQYF. CDR3 nucleotide sequence: TGTGCCAGCAGCTTTAGATCGGCAGATACGCAGTATTTT.

The chain employs TRBV7-3 and TRBJ1-5; D is uncertain. V was shortened by 1 base and J by 7 bases, with 8 bases between the two germline ends. The length of the CDR3 is 13 residues. Germline assignment: CDR1 SGHTA and CDR2 FQGTGA. CDR3 sequence reads: CASSLSAGQPQHF. CDR3 nucleotides: TGTGCCAGCAGCTTAAGCGCCGGACAGCCCCAGCATTTT.

This clonotype appeared a few times. This chain joins TRBV4-3 and TRBJ2-5; 7 bases map to TRBD2. From germline, CDR1 is LGHNA and CDR2 YSLEER. Trimming at V came to 0 bases and at J to 2 bases, leaving 6 bases not matched to a gene. There are 16 residues in the CDR3. The CDR3 region has the DNA TGCGCCAGCAGCCAAGAAAGGCTAGCGGCTCAAGAGACCCAGTACTTC. Encoded protein: CASSQERLAAQETQYF.